Listed below are T cell receptor beta chains from one sample, sequenced in a study of CD8 T cells in ankylosing spondylitis. TCRdb used MiXCR to reprocess the 5' RACE reads, holding one entry per CDR3 protein. The sample has 450,000 to 550,000 distinct CDR3 sequences, 5.3% seen once. The specimen sequenced was blood, either unsorted or a sorted T cell fraction (not recorded which). Receptors originate from a male donor with ankylosing spondylitis. The CDR3 runs from the conserved cysteine through the conserved F or W. D genes are given only for firm matches. Clone size is not always given. Where it is, it says once, few, many or a class for expanded clones.

J gene: TRBJ2-7; clone size: few; V gene: TRBV7-8; D gene: TRBD2; CDR3 protein: CASSLLTGPGLAMIEQYF; CDR3 DNA: TGTGCCAGCAGCCTACTGACAGGCCCGGGACTAGCGATGATTGAGCAGTACTTC
J gene: TRBJ1-1; clone size: .; V gene: TRBV5-1; D gene: TRBD1; CDR3 protein: CASSSIQGGTEAFF; CDR3 DNA: TGCGCCAGCAGCTCAATTCAGGGGGGCACTGAAGCTTTCTTT
J gene: TRBJ2-7; clone size: few; V gene: TRBV18; D gene: .; CDR3 protein: CASSAGTRSYEQYF; CDR3 DNA: TGTGCCAGCTCGGCGGGGACCCGATCCTACGAGCAGTACTTC
J gene: TRBJ1-6; clone size: many; V gene: TRBV6-1; D gene: TRBD1; CDR3 protein: CASSHGQGPSPLHF; CDR3 DNA: TGTGCCAGCAGCCACGGACAGGGGCCTTCACCCCTCCACTTT
J gene: TRBJ2-7; clone size: many; V gene: TRBV6-5; D gene: TRBD2; CDR3 protein: CASSYSGLESYEQYF; CDR3 DNA: TGTGCCAGCAGTTACTCGGGACTAGAGTCCTACGAGCAGTACTTC
J gene: TRBJ1-5; clone size: many; V gene: TRBV28; D gene: .; CDR3 protein: CASRSRGGRFHQPQHF; CDR3 DNA: TGTGCCAGCAGATCAAGAGGAGGACGGTTCCATCAGCCCCAGCATTTT
J gene: TRBJ2-1; clone size: many; V gene: TRBV7-2; D gene: .; CDR3 protein: CASSLSVYNEQFF; CDR3 DNA: TGTGCCAGCAGCTTATCAGTCTACAATGAGCAGTTCTTC
J gene: TRBJ1-1; clone size: many; V gene: TRBV4-2; D gene: .; CDR3 protein: CASSQTPIRGNTEAFF; CDR3 DNA: TGTGCCAGCAGCCAAACTCCAATCAGGGGGAACACTGAAGCTTTCTTT
J gene: TRBJ2-1; clone size: many; V gene: TRBV7-9; D gene: .; CDR3 protein: CASSLEMASLGNEQFF; CDR3 DNA: TGTGCCAGCAGCTTAGAGATGGCTAGCTTGGGGAATGAGCAGTTCTTC
J gene: TRBJ1-1; clone size: many; V gene: TRBV9; D gene: .; CDR3 protein: CASSVDAAGYTEAFF; CDR3 DNA: TGTGCCAGCAGCGTCGACGCGGCAGGGTACACTGAAGCTTTCTTT
J gene: TRBJ2-1; clone size: many; V gene: TRBV6-4; D gene: TRBD2; CDR3 protein: CASSSGRAGNEQFF; CDR3 DNA: TGTGCCAGCAGTAGCGGGAGGGCCGGCAATGAGCAGTTCTTC
J gene: TRBJ2-2; clone size: many; V gene: TRBV10-2; D gene: .; CDR3 protein: CASTYTGELFF; CDR3 DNA: TGCGCCAGCACCTACACCGGGGAGCTGTTTTTT
J gene: TRBJ2-7; clone size: many; V gene: TRBV12-3/TRBV12-4; D gene: TRBD1; CDR3 protein: CASSLTPDRAYEQYF; CDR3 DNA: TGTGCCAGCAGTTTAACCCCGGACAGGGCCTACGAGCAGTACTTC
J gene: TRBJ1-5; clone size: many; V gene: TRBV15; D gene: .; CDR3 protein: CATSRDLGGLNQPQHF; CDR3 DNA: TGTGCCACCAGCAGAGATCTCGGGGGGCTTAATCAGCCCCAGCATTTT
J gene: TRBJ2-7; clone size: many; V gene: TRBV6-2/TRBV6-3; D gene: .; CDR3 protein: CASSYGAFLYEQYF; CDR3 DNA: TGTGCCAGCAGTTATGGCGCATTTCTCTACGAGCAGTACTTC